The clone carrying this T cell receptor beta chain has a single count. The CDR3 runs to 15 residues. Deletions cut 0 bases from V and 5 bases from J, with 14 bases between. CDR1 and CDR2 from the germline V gene are LGHNA and YNFKEQ. The repertoire was sequenced with immunoSEQ multiplex PCR; TCRdb's copy has only in-frame clones and lacks some. This sample carries fewer than 2.5 million clones, 90% to 95% of them seen once, and the ten largest clones take approximately 0.36%. This sample was taken from a study of shared clonotypes between healthy human individuals. Study-wide background: Aged 18 to 49, the donors were a couple of women and a few men. Three CD4 naive, three CD4 memory, two CD8 naive and one CD8 memory plate were used per donor.

Nashville, Tennessee was home to all donors, each a Caucasian adult. The source of this sequence is a man between 18 and 29 years old in good health. Some clones in this sample may be carry-over from other donors' samples. The sample comprised naive CD4+ T cells from PBMCs. Specified subset: CD45RA+ positively selected. The chain joins TRBV4-2 to TRBJ2-7; D gene uncertain. CDR3 coding DNA: TGTGCCAGCAGCCAAGAGGCGCTAGTTTTCCACGAGCAGTACTTC. This encodes CASSQEALVFHEQYF.